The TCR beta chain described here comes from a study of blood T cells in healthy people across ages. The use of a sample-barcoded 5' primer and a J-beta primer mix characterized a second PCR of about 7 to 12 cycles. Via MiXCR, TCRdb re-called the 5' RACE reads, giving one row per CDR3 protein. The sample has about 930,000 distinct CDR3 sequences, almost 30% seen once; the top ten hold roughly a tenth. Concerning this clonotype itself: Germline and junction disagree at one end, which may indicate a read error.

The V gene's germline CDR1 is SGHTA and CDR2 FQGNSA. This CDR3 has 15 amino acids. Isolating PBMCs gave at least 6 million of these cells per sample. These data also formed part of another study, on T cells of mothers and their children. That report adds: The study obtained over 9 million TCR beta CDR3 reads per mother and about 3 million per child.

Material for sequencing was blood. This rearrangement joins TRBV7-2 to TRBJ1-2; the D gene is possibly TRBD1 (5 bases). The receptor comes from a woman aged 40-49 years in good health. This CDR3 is CVSSLRGEANYGYTF. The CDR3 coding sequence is TGTGTCAGCAGCCTACGGGGGGAAGCCAACTATGGCTACACCTTC.